This T cell receptor (beta chain) is drawn from a study of identical twins. Findings and caveats of the study: Conclusions leaned on cross-sectional statistical analysis and did not track the same donors over time.

This clonotype has only a few counts. Its specificity is unknown. The CDR3 is 16 residues long. Trimming pared 1 base from V and 6 bases from J, leaving 16 bases between. One entry per CDR3 protein, called by TCRdb with MiXCR from the 5' RACE reads. The profile shows some 500,000 distinct CDR3 sequences, more than 13% of them singletons. There were only healthy Caucasians among the donors. The same sample was also used in a study of yellow fever vaccine responses in identical twins.

The chain joins TRBV12-3 or TRBV12-4 to TRBJ2-1; perhaps TRBD2 as D (6 bases). The clonotype comes from a woman under 30 in good health. The source material was CD4+ T cells sorted from blood. CDR3 sequence: CASSLVGGPSANEQFF. The DNA for the CDR3 is TGTGCCAGCAGTTTAGTGGGAGGCCCGTCTGCCAATGAGCAGTTCTTC.